Sequencing of this T cell receptor beta chain was carried out in a study of monozygotic twins with inflammatory bowel disease. In regard to this clonotype: Its target is unknown.

Each CDR3 protein gets one entry in TCRdb, which reprocessed the 5' RACE reads and gives no DNA. The sample includes 300,000 to 400,000 distinct CDR3 sequences. The CDR3 runs 16 residues. Germline CDR1 reads DFQATT; CDR2 reads SNEGSKA (reference sequence). Study-wide results and limits: No single strong signal or clonotype associated with IBD was supported.

This receptor was identified in a human donor with ulcerative colitis or Crohn's disease, or a healthy co-twin of an affected twin (not recorded which). The sequencing input was blood. This chain connects TRBV20-1 to TRBJ2-3; TCRdb's assignment of TRBD2 cannot be checked, as there is no DNA. The CDR3: CSARVVGLSVTDTQYF.